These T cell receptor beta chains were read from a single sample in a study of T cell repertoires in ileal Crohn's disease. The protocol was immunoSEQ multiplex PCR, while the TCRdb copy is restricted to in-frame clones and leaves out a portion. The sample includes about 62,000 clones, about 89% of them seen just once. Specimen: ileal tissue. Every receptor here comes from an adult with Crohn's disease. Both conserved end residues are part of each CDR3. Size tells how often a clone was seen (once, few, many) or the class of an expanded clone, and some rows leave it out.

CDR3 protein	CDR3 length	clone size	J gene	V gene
CASSLGLAGANEQFF	15	.	TRBJ2-1	TRBV5-1
CASSYRTGRTLRNTIYF	17	.	TRBJ1-3	TRBV5-6
CASRGMWGNTEAFF	14	.	TRBJ1-1	TRBV2
CASRGGQANTEAFF	14	few	TRBJ1-1	TRBV2
CASSSSYEQYF	11	once	TRBJ2-7	TRBV11-1
CASSVGPAGQSYNEQFF	17	.	TRBJ2-1	TRBV9
CATAGGLIPFF	11	.	TRBJ1-1	TRBV2
CASSSGGYTF	10	.	TRBJ1-2	TRBV4-2
CASSGQGNSYEQYF	14	.	TRBJ2-7	TRBV19
CAWSPGSGDNEQFF	14	.	TRBJ2-1	TRBV30
CAWSVKYWSGGEWNEKLFF	19	.	TRBJ1-4	TRBV30
CASLGPADTQYF	12	.	TRBJ2-3	TRBV5-1
CASSEGATGIANEQFF	16	once	TRBJ2-1	TRBV10-1
CASSLALAGRTGELFF	16	.	TRBJ2-2	TRBV13
CASSSPTVGSPYGYTF	16	.	TRBJ1-2	TRBV6-5
CASSPSPSPGGYTF	14	.	TRBJ1-2	TRBV11-2
CATNVPNGSGEQYF	14	.	TRBJ2-7	TRBV10-3
CASSPGQGEKGDNEQFF	17	.	TRBJ2-1	TRBV7-9
CASSVAKSRAFF	12	.	TRBJ1-1	TRBV19
CASSEARGFRETQYF	15	.	TRBJ2-5	TRBV2
CASSTEARDTEAFF	14	.	TRBJ1-1	TRBV5-4
CASSLIQGNTEAFF	14	.	TRBJ1-1	TRBV5-6
CASSQDRGRETQYF	14	.	TRBJ2-5	TRBV11-2
CASSRDRGGNTIYF	14	few	TRBJ1-3	TRBV5-1
CASSDISGNQPQHF	14	few	TRBJ1-5	TRBV25-1
CASSQDIPGRDRPTYEQYF	19	.	TRBJ2-7	TRBV4-3
CASSPNQDGTSVQYF	15	.	TRBJ2-7	TRBV19
CASRLAGQTGELFF	14	.	TRBJ2-2	TRBV5-1
CASSQDRANEKLFF	14	.	TRBJ1-4	TRBV4-2
CASSFGGEYEQYF	13	once	TRBJ2-7	TRBV11-2
CASSLAGSNQPQHF	14	.	TRBJ1-5	TRBV7-9
CASSADRNEQFF	12	.	TRBJ2-1	TRBV2
CASSARTGVLSNYGYTF	17	.	TRBJ1-2	TRBV11-3
CASSTGTGINTGELFF	16	.	TRBJ2-2	TRBV13
CASSLGQTYRPGELFF	16	.	TRBJ2-2	TRBV27
CASSMEGMDSPLHF	14	.	TRBJ1-6	TRBV19
CASMSVMGVNTEAFF	15	.	TRBJ1-1	TRBV19
CASSFMDWAANSGYTF	16	.	TRBJ1-2	TRBV28
CASRAGTGSNTEAFF	15	.	TRBJ1-1	TRBV7-9
CASSPRGYNSGELFF	15	.	TRBJ2-2	TRBV18
CAWSRAGGMNTEAFF	15	few	TRBJ1-1	TRBV30
CASSFFGGRETQYF	14	once	TRBJ2-5	TRBV7-7
CASSELAGSNTGELFF	16	.	TRBJ2-2	TRBV9
CATSRGGGRSYEQYF	15	once	TRBJ2-7	TRBV15
CASRATGFTEAFF	13	.	TRBJ1-1	TRBV2
CASRTQGASGNTIYF	15	.	TRBJ1-3	TRBV28
CASSRTGAGELFF	13	.	TRBJ2-2	TRBV6-6
CASIGTALRFGTDTQYF	17	.	TRBJ2-3	TRBV19
CASSSQETQYF	11	once	TRBJ2-5	TRBV5-4
CASSLGISRSTDTQYF	16	once	TRBJ2-3	TRBV7-6
CASSQGLGWGLFF	13	.	TRBJ1-4	TRBV7-9
CASSYRYEQYF	11	once	TRBJ2-7	TRBV6-6
CASSHSDTEAFF	12	.	TRBJ1-1	TRBV7-9
CASSQSRQALSGYTF	15	.	TRBJ1-2	TRBV2
CASSIFEGLGNQPQHF	16	.	TRBJ1-5	TRBV19